The next 20 T cell receptor beta chains were all read from a single sample in a study of T cells in women clearing cervical HPV infection. TCRdb's copy holds only in-frame clones and misses some; the assay was immunoSEQ multiplex PCR. The sample table sets out approximately 39,000 clones. Sequenced: blood buffy coat. Receptors were obtained from a woman aged 18 to 75 with a cervical HPV16 infection that either progressed to CIN3+ or cleared (not recorded which).

Comment on this clone: The read finishes 3 residues shy of the CDR3 end, and the germline J gene is used to complete it. The chain recombines TRBV20-1 with TRBJ2-7; a possible D gene is TRBD2 (5 bases). Germline V gene data show CDR1 as DFQATT and CDR2 as SNEGSKA (reference sequence). There are 14 residues in the CDR3. Trimming took 4 bases from V and 2 from J, leaving 15 bases between them. The CDR3 sequence is CSAKGIATPYEQYF. CDR3 DNA, as far as it was read: TGCAGTGCTAAGGGAATAGCGACACCCTACGAG.

For this clone: The read is 3 residues too short to cover the CDR3 end, so that end is filled in from the germline J gene. The chain is built from TRBV7-9 and TRBJ2-3; 10 bases align to TRBD2. Per the germline V gene, CDR1 is SEHNR and CDR2 is FQNEAQ (reference sequence). This CDR3 spans 15 amino acids. V was clipped by 3 bases and J by 2 bases; unmatched bases: 2. This CDR3 reads CASSFGTSDTDTQYF. The CDR3 DNA, read in part, is TGTGCCAGCAGCTTTGGGACTAGCGACACAGATACG.

Of note for this clone: The CDR3 is cut off 3 residues early in the read; its end comes from the germline J gene. This chain links TRBV3-1 (or the pseudogene TRBV3-2) with TRBJ2-7; the D gene is possibly TRBD2 (5 bases). The CDR3 runs to 15 residues. Per germline, CDR1 LGHDT and CDR2 YNNKEL (reference sequence). Trimming took off 0 bases at V and 3 bases at J, with 12 bases between the two ends. This CDR3 reads CASSQDRGSYYEQYF. CDR3 bases read: TGTGCCAGCAGCCAAGACCGGGGTTCTTACTACGAG.

In the case of this clone: The CDR3 goes on 3 residues after the read ends, and that part is filled in from the germline J gene. This chain connects TRBV11-2 to TRBJ2-3; 7 nucleotides line up with TRBD1. The CDR3 consists of 14 residues. Germline loops: CDR1 SGHAT, CDR2 FQNNGV. V lost 5 bases and J lost 0; bases outside the gene matches: 2. The sequenced part of the CDR3 DNA is TGTGCCAGCAGCCGACAGGGTAGCACAGATACG. Encoded protein: CASSRQGSTDT. The entire CDR3 sequence reads CASSRQGSTDTQYF.

Points on this clone: The read stops 3 residues short of the end of the CDR3; the missing end is completed from the germline J gene. The chain has TRBV19 and TRBJ2-5; 11 nucleotides align to TRBD1. The junction had 7 bases not matched to a gene; V was cut back by 6 bases and J by 4 bases. The CDR3 has 15 residues. Germline V CDR1 and CDR2: LNHDA, SQIVND (reference sequence). CDR3 sequence: CASSPGQGAGETQYF. CDR3 DNA (partial): TGTGCCAGTAGCCCCGGACAGGGGGCGGGAGAGACC.

On this clone itself: The read terminates 3 residues ahead of where the CDR3 ends, so the germline J gene completes it. The rearrangement uses TRBV19 and TRBJ2-2, with TRBD1 matching 10 bases. This CDR3 is 15 amino acids long. CDR1 is LNHDA, CDR2 SQIVND, per germline (reference sequence). V lost 6 bases, J lost 2 bases, and 3 bases stayed unmatched. The CDR3 protein is CASSRDRGNTGELFF. The CDR3 DNA, read in part, is TGTGCCAGTAGCAGGGACAGGGGAAACACCGGGGAG.

Remarks on this clone: The DNA ends 3 residues before the CDR3 does, and the rest of the CDR3 is filled in from the germline J gene. The rearrangement uses TRBV20-1 and TRBJ1-2; 7 bases align to TRBD1. V lost 5 bases to trimming and J lost 7 bases; unmatched junction nucleotides: 7. Germline CDR1 is DFQATT and CDR2 is SNEGSKA (reference sequence). This CDR3 has 12 residues. The sequenced part of the CDR3 DNA is TGCAGTGCTGTCCCCGGGACAGCTGGC. Residues: CSAVPGTAG. The complete CDR3 reads CSAVPGTAGYTF.

Worth noting for this clone: The read comes to an end 3 residues before the CDR3 does, leaving the germline J gene to fill in the end. The V and J genes are TRBV12-3 or TRBV12-4 and TRBJ1-1, with TRBD1 as a possible D gene (5 bases). V was trimmed by 6 bases and J by 0 bases, leaving 17 bases between them. This CDR3 spans 16 amino acids. The chain's CDR3 is CASSPSFAGLNTEAFF. CDR3 DNA (partial): TGTGCCAGCAGCCCTTCATTCGCAGGGCTGAACACTGAA.

Worth noting for this clone: The CDR3 goes on 3 residues after the read ends, and that part is filled in from the germline J gene. The chain links TRBV19 to TRBJ2-3, with 7 bases fitting TRBD2. This CDR3 region has 14 residues. Germline V gives CDR1 LNHDA, CDR2 SQIVND (reference sequence). V shed 4 bases and J 2 bases; nucleotides not matched to a gene: 3. The CDR3 bases that were read are TGTGCCAGTAGTAGGGGACTATCCACAGATACG. It codes for CASSRGLSTDT. The CDR3, in full, reads CASSRGLSTDTQYF.

A word on this clone: The read ends 3 residues early relative to the CDR3; the germline J gene fills the gap. This rearrangement joins TRBV29-1 to TRBJ2-5; the D gene is possibly TRBD2 (5 bases). V gave up 2 bases and J gave up 6 bases, with 7 bases separating them. CDR1 and CDR2 (germline): SQVTM, ANQGSEA. This CDR3 spans 11 amino acids. The part of the CDR3 DNA that was read is TGCAGCGTTGAAAGAGGGCAGACC. It encodes CSVERGQT. The whole CDR3 protein reads CSVERGQTQYF.

This chain's CDR3 is CASSASGTSTHEQFF. CDR3 bases read: TGTGCCAGCAGCGCCTCCGGGACTAGCACCCATGAG. V gene TRBV7-3 combines with J gene TRBJ2-1, with 9 bases fitting TRBD2. The read stops 3 residues short of the end of the CDR3; the missing end is completed from the germline J gene. The length of the CDR3 is 15 residues. Per germline, CDR1 SGHTA and CDR2 FQGTGA. The junction had 10 bases not matched to a gene; V was cut back by 5 bases and J by 8 bases.

As concerns this clone: The missing CDR3 end, 3 residues past where the read stops, is filled in from the germline J gene. This chain links TRBV5-1 with TRBJ2-5; TRBD1 matches at 7 bases. V shed 0 bases, J shed 6 bases, and the junction held 2 bases outside the gene matches. Germline V CDR1 and CDR2: SGHRS, YFSETQ. CDR3 length equals 13 residues. The covered CDR3 bases are TGCGCCAGCAGCTTGGAAAGGGGGCAGACC. Protein product: CASSLERGQT. The whole CDR3 sequence is CASSLERGQTQYF.

Details on this clone: The read stops 3 residues short of the end of the CDR3; the missing end is completed from the germline J gene. The gene calls are TRBV28 and TRBJ1-4; D remains ambiguous. Trimming stripped 3 bases from V and 2 bases from J, with 13 bases between. The CDR3 is made up of 16 amino acids. Germline values: CDR1 MDHEN, CDR2 SYDVKM. The CDR3 loop reads CASSFRAPGTNEKLFF. The CDR3 bases that were read are TGTGCCAGCAGTTTCCGGGCTCCGGGGACTAATGAAAAA. The variable domain in full, with the rest retrieved from reference TRBV28 and TRBJ1-4, is DVKVTQSSRYLVKRTGEKVFLECVQDMDHENMFWYRQDPGLGLRLIYFSYDVKMKEKGDIPEGYSVSREKKERFSLILESASTNQTSMYLCASSFRAPGTNEKLFFGSGTQLSVL.

Points on this clone: The CDR3 extends 3 residues past the end of the read, so its final part is completed from the germline J gene. The chain uses TRBV7-8 and TRBJ1-5; 7 nucleotides line up with TRBD1. V lost 3 bases to trimming and J lost 6 bases; unmatched junction nucleotides: 8. The germline V gene has CDR1 SGHVS and CDR2 FQNEAQ. This CDR3 has 15 amino acids. CDR3 region: CASSFGGGAGQPQHF. The part of the CDR3 DNA that was read is TGTGCCAGCAGCTTTGGAGGGGGCGCCGGTCAGCCC.

On this clone: The read halts 3 residues ahead of the CDR3 end, with the missing end drawn from the germline J gene. The V call is TRBV28, the J call TRBJ1-4, with 9 bases that match TRBD1. Germline lookup yields CDR1 MDHEN and CDR2 SYDVKM. With 3 bases clipped from V and 5 bases from J, the junction kept 13 bases outside the gene matches. The CDR3 totals 18 residues. Incomplete CDR3 DNA: TGTGCCAGCAGTTTCCGGACAGGGGAATTGGAGGGGAATGAAAAA. This encodes CASSFRTGELEGNEK. In full, the CDR3 is CASSFRTGELEGNEKLFF.

Concerning this clone: The CDR3 end falls 3 residues outside the read, so it is completed with the germline J gene. The chain links TRBV18 to TRBJ1-2; D is possibly TRBD1 (6 bases). V was shortened by 3 bases and J by 2 bases, with 13 bases between the two germline ends. Germline CDR1 and CDR2: KGHSH and LQKENI. This CDR3 spans 15 amino acids. The sequenced part of the CDR3 DNA is TGTGCCAGCTCACCTGGACAGCCACAAAACTATGGC. Residues: CASSPGQPQNYG. The full-length CDR3 reads as CASSPGQPQNYGYTF.

Remarks on this clone: Coverage ceases 3 residues before the CDR3 finishes, and the germline J gene fills in the end. The chain has TRBV7-9 and TRBJ1-1; D is perhaps TRBD1 (6 bases). The germline gives CDR1 SEHNR, CDR2 FQNEAQ (reference sequence). V lost 5 bases and J lost 0, with 13 bases in between. This CDR3 is built from 15 residues. This CDR3 is CASSGRAGVNTEAFF. The CDR3 DNA, read in part, is TGTGCCAGCAGCGGAAGAGCAGGGGTGAACACTGAA.

A note on this clone: The read gets to within 3 residues of the CDR3 end, and the germline J gene fills in the rest. The V gene is TRBV6-2 or TRBV6-3, the J gene TRBJ1-2; tentative D call: TRBD1 (6 bases). Germline CDR1 reads MNHEY; CDR2 reads SVGEGT. This CDR3 region has 14 residues. CDR3 region: CASSPGGAQIGYTF. The part of the CDR3 DNA that was read is TGTGCCAGCAGCCCCGGGGGGGCGCAGATAGGC.

A word on this clone: Read data end 3 residues before the CDR3 end; the end is taken from the germline J gene. This chain links TRBV7-2 with TRBJ2-5, with 8 bases lining up with TRBD2. Germline loops: CDR1 SGHTA, CDR2 FQGNSA. With 8 bases clipped from V and 5 bases from J, the junction kept 10 bases outside the gene matches. The CDR3 is made up of 14 amino acids. The CDR3: CASHGGGQFETQYF. The covered CDR3 bases are TGTGCCAGCCACGGGGGGGGACAATTCGAGACC.

Worth noting for this clone: The read terminates 3 residues before the CDR3 end, so the remaining end is supplied by the germline J gene. J is TRBJ1-1 and V is TRBV20-1; TRBD1 agrees at 7 bases. The CDR3 extends over 13 amino acids. Germline trimming cut 4 bases from V and 1 base from J; bases unmatched to any gene: 3. Germline V gene data show CDR1 as DFQATT and CDR2 as SNEGSKA (reference sequence). CDR3: CSANRGQNTEAFF. Partial CDR3 DNA: TGCAGTGCTAACAGGGGACAGAACACTGAA.